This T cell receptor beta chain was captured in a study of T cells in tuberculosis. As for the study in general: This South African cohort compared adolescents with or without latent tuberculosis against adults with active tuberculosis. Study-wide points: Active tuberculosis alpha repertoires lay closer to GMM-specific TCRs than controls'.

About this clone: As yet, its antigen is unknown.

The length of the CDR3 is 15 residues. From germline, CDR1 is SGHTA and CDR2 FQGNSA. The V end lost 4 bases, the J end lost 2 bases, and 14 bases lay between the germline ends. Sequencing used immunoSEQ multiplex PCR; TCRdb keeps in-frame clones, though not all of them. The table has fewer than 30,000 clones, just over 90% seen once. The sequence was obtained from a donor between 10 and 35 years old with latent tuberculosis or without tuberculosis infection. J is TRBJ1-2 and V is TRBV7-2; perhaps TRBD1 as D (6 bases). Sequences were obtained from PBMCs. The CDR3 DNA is TGTGCCAGCAGCTCAGGGGCTCGGGGAAACTATGGCTACACCTTC. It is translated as CASSSGARGNYGYTF.